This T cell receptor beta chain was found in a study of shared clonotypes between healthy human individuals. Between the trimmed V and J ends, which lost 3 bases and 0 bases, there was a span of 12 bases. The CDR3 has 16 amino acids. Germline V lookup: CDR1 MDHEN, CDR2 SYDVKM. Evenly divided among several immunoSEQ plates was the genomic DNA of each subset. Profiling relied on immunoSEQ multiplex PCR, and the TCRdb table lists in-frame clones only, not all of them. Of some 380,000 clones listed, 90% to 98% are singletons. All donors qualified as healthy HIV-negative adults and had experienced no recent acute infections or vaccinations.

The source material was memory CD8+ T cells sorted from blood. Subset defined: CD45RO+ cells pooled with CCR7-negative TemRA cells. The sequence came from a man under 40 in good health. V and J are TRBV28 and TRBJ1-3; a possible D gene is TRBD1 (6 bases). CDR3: CASSFLDRSSGNTIYF. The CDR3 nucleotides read TGTGCCAGCAGTTTTTTAGACAGGAGCTCTGGAAACACCATATATTTT.